Described below is a single T cell receptor beta chain sequence and its context. This clone's antigen is unknown. Base quality data are lacking; no much larger clone is found one base away. CDR1 is given as GTSNPN and CDR2 as SVGIG, both from the germline V gene (reference sequence). The CDR3 runs 13 residues from the cysteine to the phenylalanine. Left in the record is the CDR3 DNA by itself, 39 bases read in frame from the first base. V is pared back by 2 bases and J by 3 bases, with 10 bases lying between the germline termini. To sequence the TCRbeta CDR3 region, genomic DNA was isolated from the sorted cells. The immunoSEQ Assay was used for sequencing of TCRbeta CDR3 regions. As stored in TCRdb, this immuneACCESS dataset retains in-frame rearrangements with V and J assigned. A fraction of the clones does not appear; measured against another copy, unresolved V genes explain less than half of the discrepancy, and the remainder lacks a known reason. The sample yields tens of thousands of clones; roughly 84% were counted once. Roughly 0.85% of the sample belongs to the ten largest clones.

This sample is drawn from a study of OX40 agonist ivuxolimab in advanced cancers. Regarding the study in general: Ivuxolimab was a fully human IgG2 agonistic monoclonal antibody targeting the costimulatory receptor OX40 (CD134). In the dose-escalation cohort, 70% to 85% of patients were male, and the mean age was approximately 60 years, with a range of 23 to 79. Among the roughly 50 dose-escalation patients, around 20 had hepatocellular carcinoma, roughly 15 melanoma, 9 renal cell carcinoma and 9 head and neck cancer. Prior anti-PD-1, anti-PD-L1 or anti-CTLA-4 therapy was permitted, and approximately 42% of dose-escalation patients had received checkpoint inhibitors. The paper covers the monotherapy dose-escalation part of the phase I ivuxolimab trial, which included N ≈ 50 patients. Partial responses occurred in three dose-escalation patients: two with cutaneous melanoma and one with hepatocellular carcinoma. Intravenous ivuxolimab was administered to patients every 2 weeks at six dose levels: 0.01, 0.1, 0.3, 1.5, 3 and 10 mg/kg. Peripheral TCRbeta sequencing was intended to test whether TCR sequence diversity was altered and clonal T-cell expansion was caused by ivuxolimab. The full study reports these points: On average, CD8+ T cells showed more expanded clones than CD4+ T cells after ivuxolimab. The antigen specificity of the clonally expanded peripheral T cells was not determined. Partial responders in the 0.1-3.0 mg/kg groups had among the lowest normalized peripheral clonal expansion, especially among CD8+ T cells. Low levels of normalized T-cell clonal expansion were also seen in some patients who did not respond. At doses of 0.1 to 3.0 mg/kg, clonal expansion of both CD4+ and CD8+ T cells in blood was seen between baseline and week 6.

Patients with autoimmune disease history or receiving systemic immunosuppression were excluded from the trial. Peripheral blood for TCR sequencing was collected from all dose cohorts at baseline, on cycle 4 day 1, and on cycle 7 day 1. Samples came from an open-label, multicenter, first-in-human phase I dose-escalation trial of ivuxolimab. Adults with locally advanced or metastatic melanoma, renal cell, hepatocellular, or head and neck squamous cell carcinoma were enrolled in the trial. CD4+ and CD8+ T cells were sorted separately from peripheral blood before TCR sequencing. The sample here was CD4+ or CD8+ T cells sorted from blood, taken in a trial of the OX40 agonist ivuxolimab. This receptor was taken from an adult with an advanced solid tumor such as melanoma, head and neck, liver or kidney cancer. This sequence uses TRBV30 and TRBJ1-1; the D gene lacks a confident call. CDR3 sequence: CAWSPQVDTEAFF. The DNA is as follows: TGTGCCTGGAGTCCTCAAGTCGACACTGAAGCTTTCTTT.